The clone carrying this T cell receptor beta chain was seen at least ten times. Its antigen is undetermined. The sample belongs to a study of spatial heterogeneity in lung cancer. Study as a whole: The approximately 67 donors had untreated early-stage non-small cell lung cancer. Follow-up PBMC samples were sequenced when available, at a median of around two years after resection. More than nine raw reads, on average, carried each unique TCR and UMI combination.

Regarding the study as a whole: Ubiquitous expanded tumor TCRs were observed in blood more at resection than follow-up.

Time point defined: blood at routine non-recurrence follow-up after resection. Sequencing of whole RNA from tumor, nontumor lung or frozen PBMC involved no sorting. TCRdb used MiXCR to reprocess the 5' RACE reads, holding one entry per CDR3 protein. Of some 120,000 distinct CDR3 sequences in the sample, roughly an eighth are singletons; the top ten hold around 17%. Sequencing was performed on PBMCs, taken at follow-up. The receptor's source is a male donor with early-stage non-small cell lung cancer.

The CDR3 region has the DNA TGCAGCGTGGCAACTAGCGGGGGGCCCCAAGAGACCCAGTACTTC. The encoded protein is CSVATSGGPQETQYF. The chain is built from TRBV29-1 and TRBJ2-5; 12 nucleotides agree with TRBD2. Trimming cost V 6 bases and J 1 base; bases outside gene matches: 6. The CDR3 length is 15 residues. The germline V gene has CDR1 SQVTM and CDR2 ANQGSEA.